Given below is one T cell receptor beta chain in context. The sample comes from a study of blood T cell repertoires in COVID-19. Study overall: Samples taken during acute and convalescent COVID-19 were collected in the United States, Italy and Spain. PBMCs, B-cell-depleted T cells, or T cells were the source of the cDNA or gDNA that made up the material.

In the study's own analysis: Reference gene primer amplification gave nucleated cell count estimates. Profiled with immunoSEQ multiplex PCR; TCRdb holds only in-frame clones, not every one. V, J and clone size are those of that table, while D and trimming were read from the DNA. Here the sample spans about 330,000 clones, almost 85% being singletons. Germline assignment: CDR1 SGHDN and CDR2 FVKESK. With V trimmed by 3 bases and J by 9 bases, 3 bases remained unmatched. CDR3 length equals 12 residues. The source is a human donor in a cohort sampled during active COVID-19. The J gene is TRBJ1-2, the V gene TRBV14; 8 positions agree with TRBD1. Specimen: peripheral blood. The CDR3 is CASSQDRERYTF. In DNA form, the CDR3 reads TGTGCCAGCAGCCAGGACAGGGAGCGCTACACCTTC.